This TCR beta chain was sequenced in a study of shared clonotypes between healthy human individuals. Comments on this clone: The antigen remains undetermined.

CDR3 size: 15 residues. Trimming removed 3 bases at V and 0 bases at J, with 10 bases between. Germline lookup yields CDR1 SGHTA and CDR2 FQGTGA. Study observations and caveats: The generation probabilities recorded for non-shared clonotypes fell below those of clonotypes shared by all four donors. The rarefaction results pointed to incomplete sorted-subset sequencing despite large depth.

The table came from immunoSEQ multiplex PCR; TCRdb's copy has only in-frame clones and leaves some out. Found here are 2 million to 2.5 million clones, almost 96% of them singletons; the top ten hold roughly 0.13%. The sequence was collected from a man between 18 and 35 years old in good health. The gene calls are TRBV7-3 and TRBJ2-3; no definite D call. Sequences were obtained from naive CD4+ T cells sorted from blood. Indicated subset: CD45RA+ positively selected. DNA of the CDR3: TGTGCCAGCAGCTTCTCCCCGGGCAGCACAGATACGCAGTATTTT. Its protein product is CASSFSPGSTDTQYF.